This T cell receptor (beta chain) was sequenced during a study of glioma-infiltrating T cells after dendritic cell vaccination. Produced via immunoSEQ multiplex PCR; TCRdb's table is partial and in-frame only. Here the sample spans just under 85,000 clones, roughly 90% being singletons. The V and J ends lost 7 bases and 2 bases respectively, with 15 bases between them. The CDR3 consists of 14 residues. From germline, CDR1 is MNHNS and CDR2 SASEGT. This sequence joins TRBV6-1 and TRBJ2-7, with a possible D match to TRBD1 (6 bases). This specimen was blood, taken before dendritic cell vaccination. This TCR was recovered from a human donor with glioblastoma. The CDR3 spells CASTLFGQPYEQYF. DNA of the CDR3: TGTGCCAGCACGCTCTTCGGACAGCCCTACGAGCAGTACTTC.